Each of the 19 T cell receptor beta chains below was sequenced from the same sample in a study of radiotherapy plus CTLA-4 blockade in lung cancer. The repertoire was sequenced with immunoSEQ multiplex PCR; TCRdb's copy has only in-frame clones and lacks some. This sample carries 100,000 or so clones, about four fifths of them seen once, and the ten largest clones take roughly a quarter. Here the sequenced sample was peripheral blood, taken from a patient treated with radiotherapy plus ipilimumab. These receptors all stem from a human donor with non-small cell lung cancer that progressed on radiotherapy plus ipilimumab.

This clone was counted a single time. The V and J genes are TRBV9 and TRBJ2-1; 7 nucleotides agree with TRBD2. V lost 4 bases, J lost 1 base, and 8 bases stayed unmatched. In germline, CDR1 is SGDLS, CDR2 YYNGEE. The CDR3 covers 16 residues. As DNA, the CDR3 is TGTGCCAGCAGCACCCGGGAGGCGCTTTCCTACAATGAGCAGTTCTTC. Protein product: CASSTREALSYNEQFF.

The chain links TRBV28 to TRBJ1-5, with a tentative D call TRBD1 (5 bases). With 10 bases removed from V and 5 bases from J, the gap between germline ends came to 18 bases. The CDR3 is 14 amino acids. Germline CDR1 reads MDHEN; CDR2 reads SYDVKM. CDR3 region: CANRGAGPDQPQHF. The CDR3 region has the DNA TGTGCCAACCGAGGGGCCGGACCTGATCAGCCCCAGCATTTT.

The rearrangement uses TRBV29-1 and TRBJ2-5, with D perhaps TRBD1 (6 bases). Trimming left V 4 bases short and J 2 bases short, with 14 bases between. CDR3 length equals 14 residues. CDR1 is SQVTM, CDR2 ANQGSEA, per germline. In nucleotides, the CDR3 is TGCAGCGTTGCTCCGACTGACAGGCAAGAGACCCAGTACTTC. This gives the protein CSVAPTDRQETQYF.

This sequence joins TRBV6-1 and TRBJ2-5; the D is unclear. Trimming pared 8 bases from V and 2 bases from J, leaving 12 bases between. Germline CDR1 reads MNHNS; CDR2 reads SASEGT. The length of the CDR3 is 13 residues. The CDR3 nucleotides read TGTGCCAGCGGACGAGCCATACAAGAGACCCAGTACTTC. Amino acid sequence: CASGRAIQETQYF.

This chain uses TRBV27 with TRBJ1-5, with D possibly TRBD1 on 6 matching bases. The germline CDR1 and CDR2 sequences are MNHEY and SMNVEV (reference sequence). With 4 bases removed from V and 6 bases from J, the gap between germline ends came to 16 bases. The CDR3 totals 15 residues. DNA for the CDR3: TGTGCCAGCAGTTCCCACCAGGGGTTTGGTCAGCCCCAGCATTTT. This translates into CASSSHQGFGQPQHF.

This chain links TRBV5-8 with TRBJ2-1; TRBD1 might be the D (5 bases). The CDR3 extends over 14 amino acids. V shed 3 bases and J shed 5 bases, with 12 bases lying between them. Germline V CDR1 and CDR2: SGHTS, YDEGEE. Here the CDR3 reads CASSSPDNHNEQFF. The CDR3 bases are TGTGCCAGCAGCTCACCGGACAACCACAATGAGCAGTTCTTC.

The V and J genes are TRBV27 and TRBJ2-1; possibly TRBD1 for D (6 bases). There are 15 residues in the CDR3. The germline gives CDR1 MNHEY, CDR2 SMNVEV (reference sequence). The V end lost 1 base, the J end lost 4 bases, and 11 bases lay between the germline ends. The CDR3, as DNA: TGTGCCAGCAGTTTATACCAGGGGCCGTACAATGAGCAGTTCTTC. Translating it yields CASSLYQGPYNEQFF.

This clone was picked up a small number of times. The J gene is TRBJ2-2, the V gene TRBV6-5; TRBD2 might be the D (6 bases). V was clipped by 0 bases and J by 5 bases, with 10 bases between them. Germline V gene lookup returns CDR1 MNHEY and CDR2 SVGAGI. This CDR3 has 15 residues. CDR3 DNA sequence: TGTGCCAGCAGTTACTCGACTAGGTGGACCGGGGAGCTGTTTTTT. Amino acid sequence: CASSYSTRWTGELFF.

V and J are TRBV27 and TRBJ2-4; D unclear. The CDR3 sequence is 12 residues long. V was cut by 2 bases and J by 1 base, with 0 bases left in between. Germline assignment: CDR1 MNHEY and CDR2 SMNVEV (reference sequence). CDR3 loop: CASSLAKNIQYF. In nucleotides, the CDR3 is TGTGCCAGCAGTTTAGCCAAAAACATTCAGTACTTC.

The chain joins TRBV6-5 to TRBJ2-7; TRBD2 matches at 7 bases. Germline values: CDR1 MNHEY, CDR2 SVGAGI. CDR3 size: 11 residues. J was trimmed by 4 bases and V by 10 bases; bases with no gene match: 4. CDR3 bases: TGTGCCACCAAGCGGGGATACGAGCAGTACGTC. Its translation: CATKRGYEQYV.

Points on this clone: The same CDR3 can be traced to other DNA sequences in this sample. The gene calls are TRBV6-5 and TRBJ2-7, with unresolved D. Germline assignment: CDR1 MNHEY and CDR2 SVGAGI. This CDR3 has 13 residues. Trimming left V 5 bases short and J 3 bases short, with 11 bases between. This CDR3 reads CASSLGPHYEQYF. For the CDR3, the DNA is TGTGCCAGCAGTCTAGGACCTCACTACGAGCAGTACTTC.

This chain joins TRBV6-1 and TRBJ2-5; D not resolved. V was trimmed by 3 bases and J by 5 bases, leaving 10 bases between them. Germline CDR1 reads MNHNS; CDR2 reads SASEGT. This CDR3 comprises 13 residues. CDR3 residues: CASSDSPAETQYF. In DNA, the CDR3 is TGTGCCAGCAGTGATAGCCCGGCGGAGACCCAGTACTTC.

This chain uses TRBV28 with TRBJ1-1; D remains ambiguous. Between the trimmed V and J ends, which lost 2 bases and 1 base, there was a span of 5 bases. Germline V CDR1 and CDR2: MDHEN, SYDVKM. The CDR3 is made up of 13 amino acids. The CDR3 protein is CASSLPKNTEAFF. CDR3 coding DNA: TGTGCCAGCAGTTTACCTAAGAACACTGAAGCTTTCTTT. The full variable domain, with the rest looked up from reference TRBV28 and TRBJ1-1, is DVKVTQSSRYLVKRTGEKVFLECVQDMDHENMFWYRQDPGLGLRLIYFSYDVKMKEKGDIPEGYSVSREKKERFSLILESASTNQTSMYLCASSLPKNTEAFFGQGTRLTVV.

The V and J genes are TRBV7-6 and TRBJ2-2; 9 nucleotides agree with TRBD1. The CDR3 spans 17 residues. The J segment lost 6 bases and the V segment lost 2 bases, leaving 10 bases of the junction unmatched. Germline CDR1 reads SGHVS; CDR2 reads FNYEAQ. CDR3 nucleotide sequence: TGTGCCAGCAGCTTATTAGGGACAGGGTATATCTCCGGGGAGCTGTTTTTT. This encodes CASSLLGTGYISGELFF.

V is TRBV7-8 and J is TRBJ1-2; D may be TRBD1 (6 bases). CDR1 is SGHVS and CDR2 is FQNEAQ in the germline V gene. Trimming removed 1 base from V and 3 bases from J, with 9 bases in between. The CDR3 sequence is 14 residues long. Here the CDR3 DNA reads TGTGCCAGCAGCTTAGGGACAGCCTACTATGGCTACACCTTC. This encodes CASSLGTAYYGYTF.

V gene TRBV6-6 combines with J gene TRBJ2-2; either TRBD1 or TRBD2 may fit D (5 bases each). The CDR3 has 15 amino acids. Germline-derived CDR1 and CDR2 are MNHNY and SVGAGI (reference sequence). Between the trimmed V and J ends, which lost 7 bases and 6 bases, there was a span of 18 bases. CDR3 sequence (DNA): TGTGCCAGCACCCCCCGGGACCAGACGCCCGGGGAGCTGTTTTTT. It codes for CASTPRDQTPGELFF.

This chain joins TRBV7-8 and TRBJ2-7, with D perhaps matching TRBD2 (6 bases). Germline V gene sequence: CDR1 SGHVS, CDR2 FQNEAQ. V lost 5 bases and J 2 bases, leaving 13 bases between the germline ends. This CDR3 has 14 residues. CDR3 bases: TGTGCCAGCAGCCGGGACTTACAAGCCTACGAGCAGTACGTC. It specifies CASSRDLQAYEQYV.

The J gene is TRBJ1-4, the V gene TRBV18, with D unresolved. V lost 4 bases and J 5 bases, leaving 14 bases between the germline ends. The CDR3 runs to 15 residues. Germline CDR1 and CDR2: KGHSH and LQKENI. This chain's CDR3 is CASSRSAIQNEKLFF. The CDR3 nucleotides are TGTGCCAGCTCACGCTCCGCCATACAAAATGAAAAACTGTTTTTT.

This rearrangement joins TRBV9 to TRBJ2-1; 10 bases line up with TRBD2. The CDR3 covers 17 residues. The V segment lost 3 bases and the J segment 3 bases; nucleotides outside the gene matches: 9. Germline V gives CDR1 SGDLS, CDR2 YYNGEE. The CDR3 is CASSATRTSGLYNEQFF. The CDR3 nucleotides read TGTGCCAGCAGCGCCACCAGGACTAGCGGCCTCTACAATGAGCAGTTCTTC.